This TCR beta chain comes out of a study of OX40 agonist ivuxolimab in advanced cancers. Study information: Males comprised roughly four fifths of the group, whose mean age was about 60 years (range about 23 to 80).

The repertoire was sequenced with immunoSEQ multiplex PCR; TCRdb's copy has only in-frame clones and lacks some. The table lists some 71,000 clones, about four fifths of them singletons. The V end was cut by 3 bases, the J end by 1 base, with 6 bases between. Looked up from germline, CDR1 is SEHNR and CDR2 is FQNEAQ (reference sequence). The CDR3 totals 13 residues. The sample was CD4+ or CD8+ T cells sorted from blood, taken in a trial of the OX40 agonist ivuxolimab. The chain combines TRBV7-9 with TRBJ1-1; D is possibly TRBD1 (5 bases). This sequence was found in an adult with an advanced solid tumor such as melanoma, head and neck, liver or kidney cancer. The CDR3 protein is CASSFGGNTEAFF. DNA for the CDR3: TGTGCCAGCAGCTTCGGGGGGAACACTGAAGCTTTCTTT.